The entry below describes one TCR beta chain. Its cognate antigen has yet to be identified. Within one base of it there is no much larger clone, and no base qualities were kept. This sample is part of a study of identical twins listed by TCRdb under 2016. In terms of the full investigation: TCR alpha and beta repertoires from monozygotic twins, unrelated adults of various ages and cord blood were deep-sequenced to test whether fetal clonotypes persist. Replicate twin experiments were performed at different times using different library preparation protocols to rule out contamination. Findings and caveats that apply to the study as a whole: Invariant T cells such as MAIT and iNKT could partly confound zero-insertion analyses, although diverse VJ usage argued against such confounding for most clonotypes. Out-of-frame TCR alpha sharing in monozygotic twins was systematically underestimated by recombination models, whereas sharing between unrelated individuals was in agreement with the recombination models. Because the same donors could not be followed over many years, the conclusions depended on cross-sectional statistical analysis. In beta out-of-frame sequences, excess twin sharing was weaker, because having fewer shared sequences lowered the signal-to-noise ratio. Fewer insertions were carried by abundant cord blood beta clonotypes, a similar but weaker trend appeared in young adult naive repertoires, and no such trend appeared in memory repertoires. Out-of-frame TCR alpha sequences shared between twins showed an excess of low generation-probability sequences compared with coincidental sharing between unrelated individuals.

The method was 5' RACE. Reads for this sample came from an Illumina HiSeq 2000. Template switching added a universal primer binding site, and the final cDNA carried a unique molecular identifier that allowed TCR cDNA molecules to be counted accurately. First-strand cDNA for TCR alpha and beta chains was synthesized from specific primers in the conserved constant-segment region. To control for contamination, every cDNA library was double barcoded, receiving both a SMART-Mk sample barcode and Illumina barcodes. TruSeq adapter sequences and Illumina sample barcodes were added in two successive PCR steps. Sequencing of the TCR alpha and beta cDNA libraries was done on the Illumina HiSeq platform using custom primers. For the original study's pipeline: Unique molecular identifiers were extracted from raw reads with MiGEC, and CDR3 positions were determined with MiXCR. Recombination models were inferred per individual with the repgenHMM and IGoR tools using an EM algorithm. Shared clonotype analysis was performed with the tcR package in R, normalizing sharing by the product of cloneset sizes. Out-of-frame nonproductive sequences were analyzed to study raw recombination free of thymic and clonal selection effects. In TCRdb, the public reads were trimmed at Q25 with fastp and aligned with MiXCR, with productive beta chains retained. CDR3 protein duplicates are merged, each entry listing the most common genes and DNA. The V and J calls follow TCRdb's processing rather than the paper's. This sample has about 790,000 distinct CDR3 sequences in its table, and approximately 18% of those were observed once. The top ten hold about an eighth of the sample.

All donors were healthy Caucasians. The twin cohort consisted of three pairs of female monozygotic twins, all aged roughly 18 to 29 years. Peripheral blood mononuclear cells were used as the source from which RNA for TCR libraries was isolated. Looking up the germline V gene (reference sequence) yields CDR1 DFQATT and CDR2 SNEGSKA. The germline ends are 12 bases apart after V is trimmed by 3 bases and J by 7 bases. The CDR3 has 13 amino acids, counting the end cysteine and phenylalanine. Solely the CDR3 DNA is kept, with 39 bases framed from the first base. These sequences were also reported in another study, on T cells expressing NK-cell markers. Drawing on the second study: In sorted CD3+CD56+NKG2C+, CD3+CD56+NKG2C- and CD3+CD56-NKG2C+ T-cell subsets from several donors, TCR beta-chain repertoires were profiled. Among the eight sequenced donors, only one was HCMV-seronegative, while the other seven were HCMV-seropositive. To restrict sorting to alphabetaTCR-expressing T cells, an anti-gammadeltaTCR antibody was added in several experiments. In roughly 6 donors, the dominant CD3+CD56+NKG2C+ clonotypes were found to rank among the top 10 CD8+ clonotypes and to make up about 1.0-7.5% of CD8+ T cells. Those dominant clonotypes were again the most abundant among CD3+CD56-NKG2C+ cells in a few donors, at about 28.3-65%. Whether the expanded NKG2C-expressing T cell clones were specific for HCMV antigens was left unclear. Randomly selected healthy volunteers, three men and five women, were used as the eight sequenced donors. A commercial ELISA kit detecting HCMV-specific IgG in serum was used to determine HCMV serostatus. For a handful of donors, bulk peripheral blood T-cell repertoires were also sequenced from unsorted PBMC. MIGEC was used to demultiplex reads and group the reads by UMI, and MiTCR was used to assemble and quantify clonotypes. Only TCR cDNA sequences supported by at least two reads were kept to exclude erroneous sequences. The tcR package was used for downstream repertoire analysis, and clonotypes were matched between fractions using CDR3 nucleotide sequence together with V segment. VDJmatch was used to annotate antigen specificity against VDJdb, with one amino acid substitution in CDR3 permitted.

The sequencing input was PBMCs. This TCR derives from a woman between 18 and 30 years old in good health. The chain is made from TRBV20-1 and TRBJ2-2, with the D call perhaps TRBD1 or TRBD2, each one matching 5 bases. The sequence in DNA is TGCAGTGCTAGGGGGGTTTATGGCGGGGAGCTGTTTTTT. Protein translation: CSARGVYGGELFF.